Listed here are 27 T cell receptor beta chains from one sample, sequenced in a study of glioma-infiltrating T cells. Using RNA template, CDR3s of TCR alpha and beta were amplified with iRepertoire arm-PCR. Via MiXCR, TCRdb re-called the multiplex PCR reads, giving one row per CDR3 protein. Of more than 95,000 distinct CDR3 sequences listed, around 28% are singletons. The sequenced sample was glioma tissue, nonneoplastic brain tissue, or PBMCs (not recorded which). The receptors stem from a human donor with low-grade glioma or glioblastoma, undergoing nonglioma brain surgery, or in good health (not recorded which).

The chain couples TRBV12-3 or TRBV12-4 to TRBJ1-6, with TRBD1 as a possible D gene (5 bases). V was pared by 6 bases and J by 6 bases, with 18 bases between. This CDR3 comprises 16 residues. This chain's CDR3 is CASRTGADVSNSPLHF. The CDR3 region has the DNA TGTGCCAGCAGAACCGGGGCAGATGTTAGTAATTCACCCCTCCACTTT.

This chain joins TRBV4-3 and TRBJ1-5; 8 nucleotides align to TRBD1. Germline assignment: CDR1 LGHNA and CDR2 YSLEER. The V segment lost 1 base and the J segment 6 bases; nucleotides outside the gene matches: 5. The CDR3 is made up of 15 amino acids. The chain's CDR3 is CASSQVTGGTQPQHF. The CDR3 nucleotides read TGCGCCAGCAGCCAAGTTACAGGGGGAACTCAGCCCCAGCATTTT.

This clonotype was recorded many times. The CDR3 DNA follows: TGTGCCAGCAGCCAAGATACGGGACAGGCTCAAGATACGCAGTATTTT. Protein product: CASSQDTGQAQDTQYF. The rearrangement uses TRBV14 and TRBJ2-3; 8 bases line up with TRBD1. The V segment lost 0 bases and the J segment 5 bases; nucleotides outside the gene matches: 7. Germline V CDR1 and CDR2: SGHDN, FVKESK. CDR3 length equals 16 residues.

The rearrangement uses TRBV7-9 and TRBJ2-5; possibly TRBD1 for D (6 bases). The CDR3 loop spans 13 amino acids. V lost 7 bases, J lost 3 bases, and 12 bases lay in between. CDR1 SEHNR and CDR2 FQNEAQ come from the germline V gene (reference sequence). As DNA, the CDR3 is TGTGCCAGCACAGGGGTGGCAAAAGAGACCCAGTACTTC. Translated, it gives CASTGVAKETQYF.

The J gene is TRBJ2-5, the V gene TRBV12-3 or TRBV12-4; D not certain. This CDR3 has 13 residues. Trimming shortened V by 2 bases and J by 3 bases, and 7 bases separated the two germline ends. CDR3 DNA: TGTGCCAGCAGTTTACTAGGGAAAGAGACCCAGTACTTC. Protein: CASSLLGKETQYF.

This clonotype was picked up many times. V is TRBV7-2 and J is TRBJ1-1; D is uncertain. CDR1 SGHTA and CDR2 FQGNSA come from the germline V gene. V lost 1 base, J lost 5 bases, and 8 bases lay in between. This CDR3 spans 13 amino acids. In nucleotides, the CDR3 is TGTGCCAGCAGCTTAGGCCTTCTGACTGAAGCTTTCTTT. Encoded protein: CASSLGLLTEAFF.

The genes are TRBV20-1 and TRBJ2-1; TRBD1 matches 7 bases. Per germline, CDR1 DFQATT and CDR2 SNEGSKA (reference sequence). J lost 10 bases, V lost 2 bases, and 11 bases had no gene match. This CDR3 is built from 14 residues. The CDR3 DNA is TGCAGTGCTAGATTGGGGGACAGAATCTACGAGCAGTTCTTC. It encodes CSARLGDRIYEQFF.

CDR3 sequence: CASSLRRERGDNEQFF. As DNA, the CDR3 is TGTGCCAGCAGCTTAAGGAGGGAGAGGGGGGACAATGAGCAGTTCTTC. The chain joins TRBV7-2 to TRBJ2-1; D could derive from TRBD1 or TRBD2 (6 bases each). Germline V gives CDR1 SGHTA, CDR2 FQGNSA. V was cut by 2 bases and J by 5 bases, with 16 bases left in between. The CDR3 is 16 amino acids.

The V call is TRBV7-2, the J call TRBJ2-5; 10 bases agree with TRBD2. The germline V gene has CDR1 SGHTA and CDR2 FQGNSA. This CDR3 contains 16 residues. Trimming took 4 bases from V and 2 from J; bases not matched to a gene: 7. The CDR3 loop is CASSSLIAGGQETQYF. CDR3 DNA: TGTGCCAGCAGCTCACTGATAGCGGGGGGACAAGAGACCCAGTACTTC.

This clonotype came up many times. This chain connects TRBV4-3 to TRBJ1-4, with D tentatively TRBD1 (5 bases). In germline, CDR1 is LGHNA, CDR2 YSLEER. This CDR3 spans 15 amino acids. V lost 3 bases and J lost 3, with 11 bases in between. CDR3: CASSQVGQANEKLFF. As DNA, the CDR3 is TGCGCCAGCAGCCAGGTGGGGCAGGCTAATGAAAAACTGTTTTTT.

This clonotype showed up many times. The chain combines TRBV4-3 with TRBJ2-1, with 7 bases identical to TRBD2. CDR3 size: 15 residues. Germline trimming cut 4 bases from V and 7 bases from J; bases unmatched to any gene: 10. Germline V CDR1 and CDR2: LGHNA, YSLEER. The CDR3 reads CASSPGLRGGNEQFF. DNA for the CDR3: TGCGCCAGCAGCCCGGGATTACGGGGAGGGAATGAGCAGTTCTTC.

In this sample, this clonotype turned up many times. This chain links TRBV24-1 with TRBJ2-3; D not certain. The CDR3 covers 15 residues. Germline CDR1 and CDR2: KGHDR and SFDVKD. Deletions cut 0 bases from V and 6 bases from J, with 12 bases between. CDR3 loop: CATSDLSTSLDTQYF. The DNA for the CDR3 is TGTGCCACCAGTGATTTGAGCACGTCCCTTGATACGCAGTATTTT.

Many counts were recorded for this clonotype. The CDR3 region has the DNA TGTGCCAGCAGCCTGACAGGAATGGACAATCAGCCCCAGCATTTT. It translates to CASSLTGMDNQPQHF. V gene TRBV6-1 combines with J gene TRBJ1-5, with D perhaps matching TRBD1 (6 bases). Germline CDR1 reads MNHNS; CDR2 reads SASEGT. The CDR3 runs to 15 residues. V lost 6 bases, J lost 3 bases, and 15 bases lay in between.

This clonotype has a handful of counts. The chain uses TRBV19 and TRBJ2-6, with TRBD1 as a possible D gene (6 bases). Germline CDR1 reads LNHDA; CDR2 reads SQIVND (reference sequence). The CDR3 is 15 residues long. V shed 6 bases and J shed 7 bases, with 16 bases lying between them. CDR3 in DNA: TGTGCCAGTAGGACACAGGGTCCCGGAGCCAACGTCCTGACTTTC. This translates into CASRTQGPGANVLTF. The complete variable domain, with remaining parts taken from reference TRBV19 and TRBJ2-6, reads DGGITQSPKYLFRKEGQNVTLSCEQNLNHDAMYWYRQDPGQGLRLIYYSQIVNDFQKGDIAEGYSVSREKKESFPLTVTSAQKNPTAFYLCASRTQGPGANVLTFGAGSRLTVL.

This clonotype came up a few times. V is TRBV4-3 and J is TRBJ2-7, with a possible D match to TRBD1 (5 bases). The length of the CDR3 is 13 residues. The germline gives CDR1 LGHNA, CDR2 YSLEER. Trimming pared 4 bases from V and 4 bases from J, leaving 11 bases between. The CDR3 DNA is TGCGCCAGCAGCCCTAGGGGCGCTTACGAGCAGTACTTC. Encoded protein: CASSPRGAYEQYF.

The table lists this clonotype with many counts. The V call is TRBV6-1, the J call TRBJ1-1; D is unresolved. V was clipped by 2 bases and J by 1 base, with 8 bases between them. The CDR3 has 14 amino acids. Germline V gives CDR1 MNHNS, CDR2 SASEGT. The CDR3 protein is CASSENSANTEAFF. The CDR3 DNA follows: TGTGCCAGCAGTGAAAATTCAGCGAACACTGAAGCTTTCTTT.

The V and J genes are TRBV5-1 and TRBJ2-7, with a possible D match to TRBD2 (6 bases). The germline V and J ends were trimmed by 1 base and 1 base, with 12 bases remaining between them. The germline V gene has CDR1 SGHRS and CDR2 YFSETQ. The CDR3 covers 15 residues. The DNA of the CDR3 is TGCGCCAGCAGCTTGATTCCAGGGACTTCCTACGAGCAGTACTTC. This encodes CASSLIPGTSYEQYF.

The chain joins TRBV7-9 to TRBJ2-1, with TRBD2 identical over 11 bases. There are 15 residues in the CDR3. The ends lost 3 bases at V and 6 bases at J; junction bases unmatched: 4. Germline values: CDR1 SEHNR, CDR2 FQNEAQ (reference sequence). The CDR3, as DNA: TGTGCCAGCAGCTTTGTTAGCGGGGGGGCCAATGAGCAGTTCTTC. As protein: CASSFVSGGANEQFF.

About this clonotype: One end of the junction varies from germline; a read error may be responsible. The chain carries TRBV6-6 and TRBJ1-3; D is unresolved. Germline-derived CDR1 and CDR2 are MNHNY and SVGAGI (reference sequence). The CDR3 has 13 residues. CDR3 loop: CATRFYSRNTIYF. In nucleotides, the CDR3 is TGCGCCACCCGGTTCTACTCTAGAAACACCATATATTTT.

There are many counts of this clonotype. The V gene is TRBV11-2, the J gene TRBJ1-1; the D is unclear. The V end lost 2 bases, the J end lost 2 bases, and 9 bases lay between the germline ends. The CDR3 covers 14 residues. The germline V gene has CDR1 SGHAT and CDR2 FQNNGV. The CDR3 is CASSLLLRNTEAFF. The CDR3 region has the DNA TGTGCCAGCAGCTTACTCCTCCGTAACACTGAAGCTTTCTTT.

Of note for this clonotype: Possible read error: a much larger clone is one base away. This rearrangement joins TRBV6-1 to TRBJ2-7, with a possible D match to TRBD1 (6 bases). Germline values: CDR1 MNHNS, CDR2 SASEGT. With 7 bases removed from V and 5 bases from J, the gap between germline ends came to 12 bases. This CDR3 comprises 12 residues. CDR3 nucleotides: TGTGCCAGCATCACAGGGTTCCACGAGCAGTACTTC. Protein sequence: CASITGFHEQYF.

There are many counts of this clonotype. The rearrangement joins TRBV6-1 to TRBJ1-6, with 10 bases lining up with TRBD1. V was pared by 5 bases and J by 6 bases, with 4 bases of the junction left unmatched. There are 15 residues in the CDR3. CDR1 is MNHNS, CDR2 SASEGT, per germline. CDR3 DNA: TGTGCCAGCAGTTATGGGACAGGGGCTAATTCACCCCTCCACTTT. As protein: CASSYGTGANSPLHF.

A few counts support this clonotype. The chain recombines TRBV5-1 with TRBJ2-6, with TRBD1 matching over 8 bases. The CDR3 runs to 18 residues. The V gene end was trimmed by 0 bases and the J gene end by 0 bases; junction bases not matched to a gene: 5. Germline lookup yields CDR1 SGHRS and CDR2 YFSETQ. The CDR3: CASSLAETGASGANVLTF. The CDR3 bases are TGCGCCAGCAGCTTGGCCGAGACAGGGGCCTCTGGGGCCAACGTCCTGACTTTC.

This clonotype is a singleton in its sample. One junction end does not reproduce the germline sequence, and a read error may be involved. The V gene is TRBV6-7, the J gene TRBJ2-1; unclear D gene. TRBV6-7 is reported as an ORF; its role is uncertain. This CDR3 contains 14 residues. The DNA for the CDR3 is TGTGCCCGTGCGAAGCAACGATCCTACAATGAGAAGTTCTTC. Translation: CARAKQRSYNEKFF.

This clonotype was seen many times. V is TRBV7-3 and J is TRBJ2-5; TRBD1 is a possible D gene (6 bases). The V end was cut by 5 bases, the J end by 5 bases, with 18 bases between. CDR1 SGHTA and CDR2 FQGTGA come from the germline V gene. The CDR3 totals 15 residues. CDR3 sequence reads: CASSIGPSQGETQYF. CDR3 coding DNA: TGTGCCAGCAGCATCGGACCCTCCCAGGGGGAGACCCAGTACTTC. The full variable domain, rest sourced from reference TRBV7-3 and TRBJ2-5, is GAGVSQTPSNKVTEKGKYVELRCDPISGHTALYWYRQSLGQGPEFLIYFQGTGAADDSGLPNDRFFAVRPEGSVSTLKIQRTERGDSAVYLCASSIGPSQGETQYFGPGTRLLVL.

Concerning this clonotype itself: A much larger clone differs by one base, so this may be a read error. The chain combines TRBV7-2 with TRBJ2-7; D unresolved. The CDR3 has 13 residues. Per the germline V gene, CDR1 is SGHTA and CDR2 is FQGNSA. The CDR3 DNA sequence: TGTGTCAGCAGCTCCTCGAGAGCCTACGAGCAGTACTTC. Protein: CVSSSSRAYEQYF.

This clonotype was picked up many times. This chain uses TRBV7-2 with TRBJ2-5; 9 bases map to TRBD1. The germline gives CDR1 SGHTA, CDR2 FQGNSA. V trimming: 6 bases; J trimming: 10 bases; junction bases outside the gene matches: 21. The CDR3 loop spans 17 amino acids. The CDR3 reads CASSKMPIRTGERRQYF. The CDR3 nucleotides read TGTGCCAGCAGTAAAATGCCTATACGGACAGGGGAAAGGCGCCAGTACTTC.